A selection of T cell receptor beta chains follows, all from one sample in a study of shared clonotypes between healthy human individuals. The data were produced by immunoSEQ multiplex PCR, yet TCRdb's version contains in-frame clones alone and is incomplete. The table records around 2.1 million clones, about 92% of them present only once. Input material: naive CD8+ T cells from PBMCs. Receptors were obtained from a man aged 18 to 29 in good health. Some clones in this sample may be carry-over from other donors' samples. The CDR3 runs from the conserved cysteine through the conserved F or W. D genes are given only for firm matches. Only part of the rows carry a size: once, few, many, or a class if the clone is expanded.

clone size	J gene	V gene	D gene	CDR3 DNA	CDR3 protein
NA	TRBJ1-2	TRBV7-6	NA	TGTGCCAGCAGCTCCTCTAGGGATATCAACTATGGCTACACCTTC	CASSSSRDINYGYTF
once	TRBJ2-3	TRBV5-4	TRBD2	TGTGCCAGCAGCCTAAAGCGGGAGTACACAGATACGCAGTATTTT	CASSLKREYTDTQYF
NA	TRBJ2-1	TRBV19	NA	TGTGCCAGTAGTATAGGGGGGACCCCGTTCTTC	CASSIGGTPFF
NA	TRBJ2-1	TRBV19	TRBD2	TGTGCCAGTGTCAAGTATAGGGGACTAGCGGGACCTAACAATGAGCAGTTCTTC	CASVKYRGLAGPNNEQFF
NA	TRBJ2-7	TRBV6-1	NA	TGTGCCAGCAGTGATACGGTGCGAGTCTCCTACGAGCAGTACTTC	CASSDTVRVSYEQYF
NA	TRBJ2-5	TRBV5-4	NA	TGTGCCAGTTGGGCCCAAGAGACCCAGTACTTC	CASWAQETQYF
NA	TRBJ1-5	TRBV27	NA	TGTGCCAGCAGTGACAACAGCAATCAGCCCCAGCATTTT	CASSDNSNQPQHF
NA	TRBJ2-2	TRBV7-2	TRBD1	TGTGCCAGCAGTGGGACAGGGATTTGGGGGGAGCTGTTTTTT	CASSGTGIWGELFF
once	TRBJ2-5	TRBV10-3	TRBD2	TGTGCCATCAGTGGAGCTAGCGGGAGTTTAGGAGAGACCCAGTACTTC	CAISGASGSLGETQYF
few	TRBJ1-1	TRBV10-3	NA	TGTGCCATCAGGGAGAACACTGAAGCTTTCTTT	CAIRENTEAFF
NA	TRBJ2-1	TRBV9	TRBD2	TGTGCCAGCAGCGTAGGGGTAGCGGGCTCCTACAATGAGCAGTTCTTC	CASSVGVAGSYNEQFF
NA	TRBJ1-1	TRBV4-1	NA	TGCGCCAGCAGCTGGGGGGCACGGAACACTGAAGCTTTCTTT	CASSWGARNTEAFF
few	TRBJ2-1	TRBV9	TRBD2	TGTGCCAGCAGCACAACTAGCGGCCTATACAATGAGCAGTTCTTC	CASSTTSGLYNEQFF
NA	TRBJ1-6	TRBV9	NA	TGTGCCAGCAGCGTCGGGAGTTTTAGCAATTCACCCCTCCACTTT	CASSVGSFSNSPLHF
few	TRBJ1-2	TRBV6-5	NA	TGTGCCAGCAGTTACCAGGGACTGAACTATGGCTACACCTTC	CASSYQGLNYGYTF
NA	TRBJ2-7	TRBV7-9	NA	TGTGCCAGCAGCTCGTTACAGTACGAGCAGTACTTC	CASSSLQYEQYF
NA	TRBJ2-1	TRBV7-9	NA	TGTGCCAGCAGTCCCCGAAGCCCCGAAGCGTACAATGAGCAGTTCTTC	CASSPRSPEAYNEQFF
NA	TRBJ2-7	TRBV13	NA	TGTGCCAGCAGCTCAGGAGCGGTCAAGATCCCTCTGATCTCCTACGAGCAGTACTTC	CASSSGAVKIPLISYEQYF
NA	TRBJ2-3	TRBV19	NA	TGTGCCAGTAGTATAGGGCAGGGGCGCCCAGATACGCAGTATTTT	CASSIGQGRPDTQYF
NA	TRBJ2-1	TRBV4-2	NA	TGTGCCAGCAGCCAAGATAGGTCTTACAATGAGCAGTTCTTC	CASSQDRSYNEQFF
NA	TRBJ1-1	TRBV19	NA	TGTGCCAGCATTGAGGGGGACACTGAAGCTTTCTTT	CASIEGDTEAFF
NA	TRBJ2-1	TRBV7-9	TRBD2	TGTGCCAGCAGCTCCGGGACTAGCGGGAACAATGAGCAGTTCTTC	CASSSGTSGNNEQFF
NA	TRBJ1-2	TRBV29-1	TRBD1	TGCAGCGTCGACGGACAGGGGTTGTTGGGGGACTACACCTTC	CSVDGQGLLGDYTF
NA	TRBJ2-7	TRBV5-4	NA	TGTGCCAGCAGCCAGATGGGACTTCTCTACTCCTACGAGCAGTACTTC	CASSQMGLLYSYEQYF
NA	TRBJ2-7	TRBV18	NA	TGTGCCAGCTCCCTGACGGTATTCTCCTACGAGCAGTACTTC	CASSLTVFSYEQYF
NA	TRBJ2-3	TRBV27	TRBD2	TGTGCCAGCAGTTTACGGGCTAGCGGGAGAGTTTTGGACACAGATACGCAGTATTTT	CASSLRASGRVLDTDTQYF
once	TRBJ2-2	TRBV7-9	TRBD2	TGTGCCAGCAGCGACGGGACTATGACGAACACCGGGGAGCTGTTTTTT	CASSDGTMTNTGELFF
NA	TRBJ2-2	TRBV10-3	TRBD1	TGTGCCATCAGTTGGACAGGGGGAGACACCGGGGAGCTGTTTTTT	CAISWTGGDTGELFF
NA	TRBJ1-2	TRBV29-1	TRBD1	TGCAGCGTTGTACCCGACGGGACAGGGAGGTATGGCTACACCTTC	CSVVPDGTGRYGYTF
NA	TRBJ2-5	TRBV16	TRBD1	TGTGCCAGCAGCCCACAGGGGACAGGGGCAGAGACCCAGTACTTC	CASSPQGTGAETQYF
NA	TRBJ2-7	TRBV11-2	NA	TGTGCCAGCAGCCCCCCCAGCTGGGAGCAGTACTTC	CASSPPSWEQYF
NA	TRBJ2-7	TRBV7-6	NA	TGTGCCAGCAGCTCGTCCGCGACACTCTCCTACGAGCAGTACTTC	CASSSSATLSYEQYF
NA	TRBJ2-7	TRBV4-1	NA	TGCGCCAGCAGCTTCCTCCATGGAGACGAGCAGTACTTC	CASSFLHGDEQYF
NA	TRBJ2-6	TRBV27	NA	TGTGCCAGCAGTTTATCGCCCCCCCCTACCTCTGGGGCCAACGTCCTGACTTTC	CASSLSPPPTSGANVLTF
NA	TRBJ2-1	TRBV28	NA	TGTGCCAGCAGTTTATTCGGAAGGGGTTATTACAATGAGCAGTTCTTC	CASSLFGRGYYNEQFF
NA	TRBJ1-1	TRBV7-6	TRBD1	TGTGCCAGCAGCTTAGGGACAGGGGGAGTCACTGAAGCTTTCTTT	CASSLGTGGVTEAFF
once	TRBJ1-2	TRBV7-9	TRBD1	TGTGCCAGCAGCTGGACAGGGGCACCTAACTATGGCTACACCTTC	CASSWTGAPNYGYTF
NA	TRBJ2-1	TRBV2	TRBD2	TGTGCCAGCAGTGTGTCACTAGCGGGCAATGAGCAGTTCTTC	CASSVSLAGNEQFF
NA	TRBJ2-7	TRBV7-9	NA	TGTGCCAGCAGCTTAGGCGAGCGTTACGAGCAGTACTTC	CASSLGERYEQYF
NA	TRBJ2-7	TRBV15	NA	TGTGCCACCAGCTATGGACTCTCGTACGAGCAGTACTTC	CATSYGLSYEQYF
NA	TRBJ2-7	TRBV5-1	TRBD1	TGCGCCAGCAGCGCGGACAGGGAGAGGACCTACGAGCAGTACTTC	CASSADRERTYEQYF
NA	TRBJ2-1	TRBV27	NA	TGTGCCAGCAGCAAACAGAGCTCCTACAATGAGCAGTTCTTC	CASSKQSSYNEQFF
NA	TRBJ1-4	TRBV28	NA	TGTGCCAGCAACTCCCTTTTCGCCCTCACGGGTAATGAAAAACTGTTTTTT	CASNSLFALTGNEKLFF
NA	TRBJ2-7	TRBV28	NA	TGTGCCACGACCCCAACTCGAGGGACCTACGAGCAGTACTTC	CATTPTRGTYEQYF
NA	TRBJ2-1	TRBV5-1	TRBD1	TGCGCCAGCAGCTTGCAAGGGGGCGTAGAGCAGTTCTTC	CASSLQGGVEQFF
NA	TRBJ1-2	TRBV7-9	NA	TGTGCCAGCAGCAACATCCAAGCCTCAGGGTTTTACTATGGCTACACCTTC	CASSNIQASGFYYGYTF
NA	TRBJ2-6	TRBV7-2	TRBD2	TGTGCCAGCAGCCAGCGGGAATCTGGGGCCAACGTCCTGACTTTC	CASSQRESGANVLTF
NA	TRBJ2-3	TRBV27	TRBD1	TGTGCCAGCAGTTTGGGACAGGGTAGGGATACGCAGTATTTT	CASSLGQGRDTQYF
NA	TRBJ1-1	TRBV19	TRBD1	TGTGCCAGCAGTATTGGCCAGGGGGAGAGCACTGAAGCTTTCTTT	CASSIGQGESTEAFF
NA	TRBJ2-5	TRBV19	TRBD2	TGTGCCAGTAGTCCGCCTCCGGGACTAGCGGGAGATCCCCAAGAGACCCAGTACTTC	CASSPPPGLAGDPQETQYF
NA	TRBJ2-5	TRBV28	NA	TGTGCCAGCAGTTTGCACGGAAACCAAGAGACCCAGTACTTC	CASSLHGNQETQYF
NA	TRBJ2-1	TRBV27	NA	TGTGCCAGCAGCCCCTTCGGGAGCTCCTACAATGAGCAGTTCTTC	CASSPFGSSYNEQFF
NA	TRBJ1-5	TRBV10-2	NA	TGCGCCAGCAGTGAGAGGGTTCAGCCCCAGCATTTT	CASSERVQPQHF
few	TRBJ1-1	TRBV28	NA	TGTGCCAGCAGCATTTTACACCAGAACACTGAAGCTTTCTTT	CASSILHQNTEAFF
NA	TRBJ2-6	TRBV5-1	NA	TGCGCCAGCAGCTTGTGGAGCTCTGGGGCCAACGTCCTGACTTTC	CASSLWSSGANVLTF
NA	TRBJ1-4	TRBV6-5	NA	TGTGCCAGCACCATCTCCGGCCTGGCGGGTGAAAAACTGTTTTTT	CASTISGLAGEKLFF
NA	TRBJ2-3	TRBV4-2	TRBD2	TGTGCCAGCAGCCAAGGGACGGGAGGGCCCACAGATACGCAGTATTTT	CASSQGTGGPTDTQYF
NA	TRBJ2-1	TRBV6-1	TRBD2	TGTGCCAGCAGTGAAGTACTAGCGGACAATGAGCAGTTCTTC	CASSEVLADNEQFF
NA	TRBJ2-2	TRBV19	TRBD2	TGTGCCAGCTATGGGTTTACTAGCGGGGGCACCGGGGAGCTGTTTTTT	CASYGFTSGGTGELFF